Included here is one T cell receptor (beta chain) sequence, with context. The CDR3 has 15 amino acids. V lost 7 bases, J lost 3 bases, and 11 bases stayed unmatched. Germline lookup yields CDR1 SNHLY and CDR2 FYNNEI. This sample was taken from a study of technical replicates of blood from a few donors. Generated by immunoSEQ multiplex PCR, the TCRdb table keeps only in-frame clones and is missing some. The sample yields 12,000 to 15,000 clones, around 82% seen once. The chain employs TRBV2 and TRBJ2-7; 8 bases line up with TRBD2. The specimen was PBMCs. This clonotype originated in a human donor in good health. The CDR3 protein is CASTVESGRSYEQYF. CDR3 DNA sequence: TGTGCCAGCACCGTCGAGAGCGGGAGAAGCTACGAGCAGTACTTC.